A selection of T cell receptor beta chains follows, all from one sample in a study of T cells after posttransplantation cyclophosphamide. Clones were read by immunoSEQ multiplex PCR, and TCRdb kept only the in-frame ones, dropping some. This table holds about 40,000 clones, 90% found once. The specimen was PBMCs, collected around 63 days after allogeneic stem cell transplant with posttransplant cyclophosphamide. The receptors originated from a male patient aged 60-69 years who received an allogeneic stem cell transplant from a related donor and was CMV-positive. Some T cells may possibly be graft donor cells. Both conserved end residues are part of each CDR3. The order of the fields is J gene, V gene, D gene, clone size, CDR3 protein, CDR3 DNA. A D gene is named only where the DNA matches it firmly. Clone size is given for some rows only: seen once, a few or many times, or a class if the clone is expanded.

TRBJ1-1,TRBV6-5,TRBD1,-,CASSYSTGGNEAFF,TGTGCCAGCAGTTACTCGACAGGGGGCAATGAAGCTTTCTTT
TRBJ1-5,TRBV6-5,-,-,CASSYGLRPNQPQHF,TGTGCCAGCAGTTACGGACTTCGACCCAATCAGCCCCAGCATTTT
TRBJ2-2,TRBV7-7,-,-,CASSLDLRVGELFF,TGTGCCAGCAGCTTAGACCTTCGGGTCGGGGAGCTGTTTTTT
TRBJ1-5,TRBV18,TRBD1,-,CASSPAVTGAQFKPQHF,TGTGCCAGCTCACCGGCGGTTACAGGGGCACAGTTCAAGCCCCAGCATTTT
TRBJ1-2,TRBV5-8,-,-,CASSLAPGSRGYTF,TGTGCCAGCAGCTTGGCCCCTGGGAGCAGGGGCTACACCTTC
TRBJ1-6,TRBV2,-,-,CASSVQGFNSPLHF,TGTGCCAGCAGTGTGCAGGGGTTCAATTCACCCCTCCACTTT
TRBJ2-7,TRBV6-4,TRBD1,-,CASSYRGNYEQYF,TGTGCCAGCAGTTACAGGGGGAACTACGAGCAGTACTTC
TRBJ2-3,TRBV11-2,TRBD2,-,CASSPIRGGPGTQYF,TGTGCCAGCAGCCCTATTCGGGGGGGGCCAGGCACGCAGTATTTT
TRBJ2-3,TRBV4-2,-,-,CASSQLVRSTDTQYF,TGTGCCAGCAGCCAATTAGTCCGCAGCACAGATACGCAGTATTTT
TRBJ1-2,TRBV5-6,-,once,CASSSRIRGLAGYTF,TGTGCCAGCAGCTCGAGAATTCGGGGATTAGCAGGCTACACCTTC
TRBJ2-1,TRBV7-9,TRBD2,-,CASSYNSGGANEQFF,TGTGCCAGCAGCTATAATAGCGGGGGGGCTAATGAGCAGTTCTTC
TRBJ1-1,TRBV7-8,TRBD1,once,CASSLSGQPKNTEAFF,TGTGCCAGCAGCTTATCGGGACAGCCGAAGAACACTGAAGCTTTCTTT
TRBJ2-3,TRBV2,TRBD2,-,CASSEFLAGEPDTQYF,TGTGCCAGCAGTGAATTCCTAGCGGGGGAACCAGATACGCAGTATTTT
TRBJ1-6,TRBV19,TRBD1,-,CASSIWDRGSPLHF,TGTGCCAGTAGTATTTGGGACAGGGGTTCACCCCTCCACTTT
TRBJ2-3,TRBV30,-,-,CAWNFGGGDTQYF,TGTGCCTGGAATTTCGGGGGTGGGGATACGCAGTATTTT
TRBJ2-5,TRBV28,-,-,CASSSALGAETQYF,TGTGCCAGCAGTTCGGCCCTGGGGGCGGAGACCCAGTACTTC
TRBJ1-5,TRBV19,-,-,CASSIGQYSNQPQHF,TGTGCCAGTAGTATAGGGCAGTATAGCAATCAGCCCCAGCATTTT
TRBJ2-3,TRBV6-5,TRBD2,-,CASTRGLASRDTQYF,TGTGCCAGCACCAGGGGACTAGCGTCTCGAGATACGCAGTATTTT
TRBJ2-1,TRBV29-1,-,-,CSVAPVNEQFF,TGCAGCGTTGCCCCAGTCAATGAGCAGTTCTTC
TRBJ2-3,TRBV15,-,-,CATSRDGQFEYF,TGTGCCACCAGCAGAGATGGTCAGTTTGAGTATTTT
TRBJ2-7,TRBV5-1,-,-,CASSLGGQSTYEQYF,TGCGCCAGCAGCTTGGGGGGGCAAAGCACCTACGAGCAGTACTTC
TRBJ1-1,TRBV7-8,-,-,CASSLTGILGNTEAFF,TGTGCCAGCAGCCTTACAGGGATTCTTGGGAACACTGAAGCTTTCTTT
TRBJ1-1,TRBV5-6,-,-,CASSFWALNTEAFF,TGTGCCAGCAGCTTTTGGGCACTGAACACTGAAGCTTTCTTT
TRBJ2-1,TRBV7-4,-,-,CASRDYINEQFF,TGTGCCAGCAGGGACTACATCAATGAGCAGTTCTTC
TRBJ2-5,TRBV5-8,TRBD1,-,CASSPLGTGFQETQYF,TGTGCCAGCAGCCCCTTGGGGACAGGGTTCCAAGAGACCCAGTACTTC
TRBJ1-6,TRBV9,TRBD1,-,CASSGRDRNNSPLHF,TGTGCCAGCAGCGGCCGGGACAGAAATAATTCACCCCTCCACTTT
TRBJ2-3,TRBV12-5,TRBD1,-,CASGPDRVTDTQYF,TGTGCTAGTGGTCCCGACAGGGTCACAGATACGCAGTATTTT
TRBJ2-7,TRBV5-4,TRBD1,few,CASSLPTDRGNEQYF,TGTGCCAGCAGCTTACCTACGGACAGGGGGAACGAGCAGTACTTC
TRBJ2-1,TRBV5-1,TRBD2,-,CASSPVGTSGVEQFF,TGCGCCAGCAGCCCCGTCGGGACTAGCGGGGTAGAGCAGTTCTTC
TRBJ2-3,TRBV2,-,-,CASSATMGTDTQYF,TGTGCCAGCTCGGCGACAATGGGCACAGATACGCAGTATTTT
TRBJ1-6,TRBV4-1,TRBD1,-,CASSQDPRTGLTSPLHF,TGCGCCAGCAGCCAAGACCCTCGGACAGGGCTGACCTCACCCCTCCACTTT
TRBJ1-6,TRBV30,-,-,CAWSRDRGSLNSPLHF,TGTGCCTGGAGTCGAGATCGGGGGTCCCTAAATTCACCCCTCCACTTT
TRBJ1-6,TRBV5-1,TRBD1,-,CASSWDRGLSPLHF,TGCGCCAGCAGCTGGGACAGGGGGCTTTCACCCCTCCACTTT
TRBJ2-1,TRBV6-5,-,once,CASSYSNQGNEQFF,TGTGCCAGCAGTTACTCGAATCAGGGTAATGAGCAGTTCTTC
TRBJ2-2,TRBV5-1,TRBD1,-,CASSLQGTGELFF,TGCGCCAGCAGCTTACAGGGGACCGGGGAGCTGTTTTTT
TRBJ2-5,TRBV5-1,TRBD1,-,CASSLGVRGQETQYF,TGCGCCAGCAGCTTGGGAGTCAGGGGGCAAGAGACCCAGTACTTC
TRBJ1-2,TRBV5-1,TRBD1,-,CASSLRTGAGDGYTF,TGCGCCAGCAGCCTCCGGACAGGGGCAGGCGATGGCTACACCTTC
TRBJ2-1,TRBV19,-,-,CASSTQGGVYEQFF,TGTGCCAGTAGTACCCAGGGGGGCGTCTATGAGCAGTTCTTC
TRBJ2-5,TRBV2,TRBD2,-,CASSDGLAGLETQYF,TGTGCCAGCAGTGATGGACTAGCGGGGCTGGAGACCCAGTACTTC
TRBJ2-1,TRBV19,TRBD2,-,CASSIERTSGERGNEQFF,TGTGCCAGTAGTATAGAAAGGACTAGCGGGGAGCGGGGCAATGAGCAGTTCTTC
TRBJ2-2,TRBV19,-,-,CASSVGLMNTGELFF,TGTGCCAGTAGTGTCGGACTGATGAACACCGGGGAGCTGTTTTTT
TRBJ2-1,TRBV5-4,TRBD1,-,CASSLDRGNEQFF,TGTGCCAGCAGCTTGGACAGGGGGAATGAGCAGTTCTTC
TRBJ1-3,TRBV7-8,-,once,CASSLRIGFQASSGNTIYF,TGTGCCAGCAGCTTAAGGATTGGGTTTCAGGCGAGCTCTGGAAACACCATATATTTT
TRBJ2-2,TRBV9,TRBD2,-,CASSARLAGETRKYRNTGELFF,TGTGCCAGCAGCGCCCGGCTAGCGGGGGAAACACGCAAATATCGAAACACCGGGGAGCTGTTTTTT
TRBJ2-3,TRBV25-1,-,-,CASSGSTDTQYF,TGTGCCAGCAGTGGGAGTACAGATACGCAGTATTTT
TRBJ2-5,TRBV5-4,-,-,CAILRRRRETQYF,TGTGCCATCCTCCGGAGGCGACGGGAGACCCAGTACTTC
TRBJ2-3,TRBV9,-,-,CASSVVGSFSDTQYF,TGTGCCAGCAGCGTAGTAGGTAGCTTCTCAGATACGCAGTATTTT
TRBJ1-1,TRBV28,-,-,CASSLVQTGKAFF,TGTGCCAGCAGTTTAGTCCAGACAGGTAAAGCTTTCTTT
TRBJ1-4,TRBV7-8,-,-,CASSLFATNEKLFF,TGTGCCAGCAGCCTATTTGCAACTAATGAAAAACTGTTTTTT
TRBJ1-2,TRBV19,TRBD1,-,CASLVPGGYGYTF,TGTGCCAGTTTGGTTCCAGGGGGCTATGGCTACACCTTC
TRBJ2-1,TRBV18,-,-,CASSPRTESEQFF,TGTGCCAGCTCACCTCGGACTGAGAGTGAGCAGTTCTTC
TRBJ2-3,TRBV7-9,-,-,CASSWRKVADSTDTQYF,TGTGCCAGCAGCTGGCGGAAGGTAGCGGATAGCACAGATACGCAGTATTTT
TRBJ2-5,TRBV5-4,-,-,CASSSTADYQETQYF,TGTGCCAGCAGCTCTACCGCGGACTACCAAGAGACCCAGTACTTC
TRBJ2-6,TRBV28,-,-,CASRSHLGRFVEANVLTF,TGTGCCAGCAGATCCCATCTGGGCAGGTTCGTGGAGGCCAACGTCCTGACTTTC
TRBJ1-6,TRBV19,-,once,CASSPRPGGTPLHF,TGTGCCAGTAGTCCCAGACCCGGGGGGACACCCCTCCACTTT
TRBJ2-2,TRBV5-8,TRBD1,-,CASSLGLDRGVAGELFF,TGTGCCAGCAGCTTGGGACTCGACAGGGGAGTCGCCGGGGAGCTGTTTTTT
TRBJ1-4,TRBV11-2,-,-,CASSLGRSGRLFF,TGTGCCAGCAGCTTAGGGAGGTCGGGTCGACTGTTTTTT
TRBJ2-7,TRBV4-1,-,once,CASSQATAYGNYYEQYF,TGCGCCAGCAGCCAAGCCACGGCCTACGGCAACTATTACGAGCAGTACTTC
TRBJ2-1,TRBV5-1,TRBD2,-,CASSLDGTSGGNEQFF,TGCGCCAGCAGCTTGGATGGGACTAGCGGGGGCAATGAGCAGTTCTTC